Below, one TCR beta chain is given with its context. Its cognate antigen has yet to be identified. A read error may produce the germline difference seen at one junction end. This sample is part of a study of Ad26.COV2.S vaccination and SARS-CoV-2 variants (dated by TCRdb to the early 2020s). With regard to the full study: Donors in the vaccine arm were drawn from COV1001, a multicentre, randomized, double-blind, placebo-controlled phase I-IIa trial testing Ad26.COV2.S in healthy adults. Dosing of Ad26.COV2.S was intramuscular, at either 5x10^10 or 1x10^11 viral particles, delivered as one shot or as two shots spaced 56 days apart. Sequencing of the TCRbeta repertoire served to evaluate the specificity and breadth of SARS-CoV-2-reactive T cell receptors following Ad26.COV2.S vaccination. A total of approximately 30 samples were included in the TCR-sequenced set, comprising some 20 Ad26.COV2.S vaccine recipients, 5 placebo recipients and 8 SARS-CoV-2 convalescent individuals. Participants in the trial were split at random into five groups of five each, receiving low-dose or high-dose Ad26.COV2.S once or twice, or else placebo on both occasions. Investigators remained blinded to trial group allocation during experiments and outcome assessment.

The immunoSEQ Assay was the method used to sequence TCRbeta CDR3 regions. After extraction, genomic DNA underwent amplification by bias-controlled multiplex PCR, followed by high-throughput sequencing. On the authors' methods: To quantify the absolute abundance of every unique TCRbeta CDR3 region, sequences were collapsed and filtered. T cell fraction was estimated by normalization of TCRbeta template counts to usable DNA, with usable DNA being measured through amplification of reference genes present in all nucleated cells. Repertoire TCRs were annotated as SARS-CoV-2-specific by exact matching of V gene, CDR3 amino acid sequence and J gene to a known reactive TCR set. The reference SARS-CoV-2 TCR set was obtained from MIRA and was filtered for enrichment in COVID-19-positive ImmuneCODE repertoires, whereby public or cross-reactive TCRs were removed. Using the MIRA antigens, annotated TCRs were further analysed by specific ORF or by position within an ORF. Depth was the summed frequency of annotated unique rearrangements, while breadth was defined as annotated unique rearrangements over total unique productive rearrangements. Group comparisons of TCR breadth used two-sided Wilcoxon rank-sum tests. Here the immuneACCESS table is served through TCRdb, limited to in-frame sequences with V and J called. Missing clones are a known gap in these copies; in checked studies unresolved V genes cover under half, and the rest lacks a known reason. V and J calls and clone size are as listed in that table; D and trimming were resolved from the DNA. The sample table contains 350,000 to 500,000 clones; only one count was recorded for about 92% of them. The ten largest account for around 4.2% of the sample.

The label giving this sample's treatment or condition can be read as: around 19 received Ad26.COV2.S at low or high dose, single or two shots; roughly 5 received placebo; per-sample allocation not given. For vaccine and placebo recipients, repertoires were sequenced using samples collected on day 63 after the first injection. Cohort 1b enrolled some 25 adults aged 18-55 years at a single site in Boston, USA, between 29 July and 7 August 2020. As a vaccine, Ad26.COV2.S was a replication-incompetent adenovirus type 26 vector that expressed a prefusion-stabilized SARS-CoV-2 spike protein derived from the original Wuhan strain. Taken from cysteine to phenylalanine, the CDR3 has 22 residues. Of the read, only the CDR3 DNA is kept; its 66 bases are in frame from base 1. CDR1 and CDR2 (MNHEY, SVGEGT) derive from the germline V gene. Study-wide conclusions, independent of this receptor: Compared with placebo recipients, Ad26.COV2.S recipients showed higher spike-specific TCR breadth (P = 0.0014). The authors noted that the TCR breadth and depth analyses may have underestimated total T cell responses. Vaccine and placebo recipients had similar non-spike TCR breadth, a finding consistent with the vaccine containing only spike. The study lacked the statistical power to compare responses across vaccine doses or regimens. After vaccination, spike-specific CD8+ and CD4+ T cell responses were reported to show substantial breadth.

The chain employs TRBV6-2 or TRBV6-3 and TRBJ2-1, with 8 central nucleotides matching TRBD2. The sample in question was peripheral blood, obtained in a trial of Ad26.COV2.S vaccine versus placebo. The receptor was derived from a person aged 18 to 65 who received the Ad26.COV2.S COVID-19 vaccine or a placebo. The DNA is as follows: TGTGCCCGCAGCCTACCACGGGTCCATAGACGGGGGGGGTCTAGTTCCTACAATGAGCAGTTCTTC. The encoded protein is CARSLPRVHRRGGSSSYNEQFF.